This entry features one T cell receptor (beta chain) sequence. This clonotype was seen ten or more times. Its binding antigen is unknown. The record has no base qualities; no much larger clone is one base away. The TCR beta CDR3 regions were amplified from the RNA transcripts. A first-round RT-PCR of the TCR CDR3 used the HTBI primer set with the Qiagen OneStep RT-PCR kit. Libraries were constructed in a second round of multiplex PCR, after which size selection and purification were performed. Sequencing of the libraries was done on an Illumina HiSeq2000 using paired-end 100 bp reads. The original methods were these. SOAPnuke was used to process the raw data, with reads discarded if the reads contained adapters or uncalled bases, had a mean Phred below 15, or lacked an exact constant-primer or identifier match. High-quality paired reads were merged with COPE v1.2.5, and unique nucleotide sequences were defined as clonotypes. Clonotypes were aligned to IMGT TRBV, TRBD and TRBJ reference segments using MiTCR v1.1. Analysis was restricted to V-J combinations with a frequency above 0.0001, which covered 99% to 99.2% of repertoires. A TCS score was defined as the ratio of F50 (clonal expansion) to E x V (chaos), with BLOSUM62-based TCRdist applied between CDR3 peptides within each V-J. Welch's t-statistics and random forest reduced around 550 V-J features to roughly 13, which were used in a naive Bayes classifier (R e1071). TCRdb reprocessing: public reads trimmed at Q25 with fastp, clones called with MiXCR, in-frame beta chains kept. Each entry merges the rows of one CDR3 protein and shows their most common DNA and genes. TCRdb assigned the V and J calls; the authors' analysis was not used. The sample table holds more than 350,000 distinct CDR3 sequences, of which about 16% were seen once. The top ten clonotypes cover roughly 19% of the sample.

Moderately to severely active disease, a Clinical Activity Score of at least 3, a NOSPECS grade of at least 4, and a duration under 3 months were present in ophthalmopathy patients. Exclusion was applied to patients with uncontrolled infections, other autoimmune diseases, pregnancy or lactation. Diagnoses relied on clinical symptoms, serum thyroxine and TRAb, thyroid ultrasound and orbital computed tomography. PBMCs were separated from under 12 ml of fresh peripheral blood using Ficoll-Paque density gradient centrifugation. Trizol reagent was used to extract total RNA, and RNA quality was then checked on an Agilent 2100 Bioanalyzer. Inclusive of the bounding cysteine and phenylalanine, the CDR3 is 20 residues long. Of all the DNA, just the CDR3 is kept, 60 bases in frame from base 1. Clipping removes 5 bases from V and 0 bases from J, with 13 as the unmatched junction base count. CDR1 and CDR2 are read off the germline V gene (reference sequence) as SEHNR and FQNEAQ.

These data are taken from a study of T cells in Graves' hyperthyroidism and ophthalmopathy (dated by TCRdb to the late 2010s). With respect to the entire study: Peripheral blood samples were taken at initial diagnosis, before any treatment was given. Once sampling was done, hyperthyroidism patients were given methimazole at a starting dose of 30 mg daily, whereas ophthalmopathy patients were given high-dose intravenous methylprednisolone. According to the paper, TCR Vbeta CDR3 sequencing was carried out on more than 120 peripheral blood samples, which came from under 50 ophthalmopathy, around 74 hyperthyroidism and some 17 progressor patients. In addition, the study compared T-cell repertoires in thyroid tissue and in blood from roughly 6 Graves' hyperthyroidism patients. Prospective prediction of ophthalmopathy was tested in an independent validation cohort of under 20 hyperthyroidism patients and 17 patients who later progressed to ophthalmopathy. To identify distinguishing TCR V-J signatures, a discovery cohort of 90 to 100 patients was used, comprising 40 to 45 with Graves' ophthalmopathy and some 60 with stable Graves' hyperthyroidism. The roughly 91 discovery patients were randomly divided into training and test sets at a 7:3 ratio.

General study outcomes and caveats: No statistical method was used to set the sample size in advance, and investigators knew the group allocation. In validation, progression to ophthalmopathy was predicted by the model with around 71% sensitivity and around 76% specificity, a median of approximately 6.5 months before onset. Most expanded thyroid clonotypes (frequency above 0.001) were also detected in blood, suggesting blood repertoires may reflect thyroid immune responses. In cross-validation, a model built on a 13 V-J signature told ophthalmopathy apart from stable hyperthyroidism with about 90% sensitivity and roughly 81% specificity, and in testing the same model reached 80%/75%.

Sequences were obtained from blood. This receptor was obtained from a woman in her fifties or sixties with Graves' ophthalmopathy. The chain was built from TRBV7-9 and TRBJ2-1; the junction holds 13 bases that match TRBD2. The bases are TGTGCCAGCAGCACCTCGGGACTAGCGGGATCCTTGGGCTCCTACAATGAGCAGTTCTTC. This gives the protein CASSTSGLAGSLGSYNEQFF. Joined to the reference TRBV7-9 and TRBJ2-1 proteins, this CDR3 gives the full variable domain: DTGVSQNPRHKITKRGQNVTFRCDPISEHNRLYWYRQTLGQGPEFLTYFQNEAQLEKSRLLSDRFSAERPKGSFSTLEIQRTEQGDSAMYLCASSTSGLAGSLGSYNEQFFGPGTRLTVL.